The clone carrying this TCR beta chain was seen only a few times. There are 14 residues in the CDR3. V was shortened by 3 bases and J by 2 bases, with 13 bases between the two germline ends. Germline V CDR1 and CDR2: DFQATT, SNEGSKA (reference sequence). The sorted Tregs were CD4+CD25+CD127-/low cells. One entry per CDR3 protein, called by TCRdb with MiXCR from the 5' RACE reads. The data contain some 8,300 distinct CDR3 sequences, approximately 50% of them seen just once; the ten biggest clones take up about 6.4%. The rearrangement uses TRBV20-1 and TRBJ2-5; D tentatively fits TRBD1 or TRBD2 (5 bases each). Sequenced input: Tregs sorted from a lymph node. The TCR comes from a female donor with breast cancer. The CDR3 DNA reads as TGCAGTGCTAGGGGCCTCTGGGGGCAAGAGACCCAGTACTTC. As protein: CSARGLWGQETQYF.